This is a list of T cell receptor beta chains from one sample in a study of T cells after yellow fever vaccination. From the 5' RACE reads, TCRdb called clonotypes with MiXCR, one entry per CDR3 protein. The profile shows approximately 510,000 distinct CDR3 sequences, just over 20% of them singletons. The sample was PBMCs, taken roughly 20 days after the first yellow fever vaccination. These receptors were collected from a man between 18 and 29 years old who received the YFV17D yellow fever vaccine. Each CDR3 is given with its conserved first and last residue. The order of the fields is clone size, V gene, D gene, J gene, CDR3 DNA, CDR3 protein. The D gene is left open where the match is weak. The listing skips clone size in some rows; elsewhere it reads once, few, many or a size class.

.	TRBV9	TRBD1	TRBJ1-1	TGTGCCAGCAGCTACGGACAGGAAATGAACACTGAAGCTTTCTTT	CASSYGQEMNTEAFF
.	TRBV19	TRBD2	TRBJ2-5	TGTGCCAGTAGTGAGTTCGGGGGGTACCAAGAGACCCAGTACTTC	CASSEFGGYQETQYF
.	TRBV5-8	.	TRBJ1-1	TGTGCCAGCAGCTTTGGTCAGGGAGCTTACGAAGAAGCTTTCTTT	CASSFGQGAYEEAFF
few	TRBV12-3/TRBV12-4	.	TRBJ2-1	TGTGCCAGCAGTTTCAGGGGCGCCCCCAATGAGCAGTTCTTC	CASSFRGAPNEQFF
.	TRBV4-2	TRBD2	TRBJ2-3	TGTGCCAGCAGCCAAGAAGGGACTAGCGGGAGGGATACGCAGTATTTT	CASSQEGTSGRDTQYF
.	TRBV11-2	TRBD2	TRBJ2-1	TGTGCCAGCAGATCAACCGGGACTAGCGGGGCGGGGGAGCAGTTCTTC	CASRSTGTSGAGEQFF
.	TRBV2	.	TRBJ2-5	TGTGCCAGCAGCCAAAATGGAGTTGAAGAGACCCAGTACTTC	CASSQNGVEETQYF
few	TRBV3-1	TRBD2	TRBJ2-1	TGTGCCAGCAAGCCATCCCCGGGGGGTTACTGGGAGCAGTTCTTC	CASKPSPGGYWEQFF
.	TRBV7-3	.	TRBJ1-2	TGTGCCAGCAGCCCCCCAGGGGTTTCCACCGATGGCTACACCTTC	CASSPPGVSTDGYTF
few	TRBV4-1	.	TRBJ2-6	TGCGCCAGCAGCCAAGGTATGAGGGGCCTCTCTGGGGCCAACGTCCTGACTTTC	CASSQGMRGLSGANVLTF
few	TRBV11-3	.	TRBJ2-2	TGTGCCAGCAGGGGCACGGGGGGCTTGAACACCGGGGAGCTGTTTTTT	CASRGTGGLNTGELFF
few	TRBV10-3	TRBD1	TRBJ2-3	TGTGCCATCAGTGACGGGACAGGTAAAGGATGGGATACGCAGTATTTT	CAISDGTGKGWDTQYF
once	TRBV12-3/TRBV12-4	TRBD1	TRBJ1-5	TGTGCCAGCAGTTTAGGCTTGGGGCAGGGGGCCATTCAGCCCCAGCATTTT	CASSLGLGQGAIQPQHF
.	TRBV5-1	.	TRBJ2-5	TGCGCCAGCAGCACCGCATGGACAGCCCAAGAGACCCAGTACTTC	CASSTAWTAQETQYF
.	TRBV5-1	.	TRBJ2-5	TGCGCCAGCGGGGTGGGCAACCAAGAGACCCAGTACTTC	CASGVGNQETQYF
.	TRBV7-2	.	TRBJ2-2	TGTGCCAGCAGCTCCCGGTGGGGGAGCACCGGGGAGCTGTTTTTT	CASSSRWGSTGELFF
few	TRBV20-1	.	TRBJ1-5	TGCAGTGCTCTCGGGACATCCAAGCATCAGCCCCAGCATTTT	CSALGTSKHQPQHF
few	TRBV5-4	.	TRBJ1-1	TGTGCCAGCAGCGCGGCGAGGCAGAACACTGAAGCTTTCTTT	CASSAARQNTEAFF
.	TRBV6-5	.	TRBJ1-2	TGTGCCAGCAGTTATGACAGCTCCTATGGCTACACCTTC	CASSYDSSYGYTF
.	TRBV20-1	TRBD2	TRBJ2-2	TGCAGTGCTTCGGCGGGGGGCCACACCGGGGAGCTGTTTTTT	CSASAGGHTGELFF
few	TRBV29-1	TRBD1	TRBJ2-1	TGCAGCGTTGAGGACAGGGATGAGCAGTTCTTC	CSVEDRDEQFF
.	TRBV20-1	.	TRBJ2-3	TGCAGTGCTCCGACAGATTTCCTTACGCAGTATTTT	CSAPTDFLTQYF
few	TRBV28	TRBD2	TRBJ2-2	TGTGCCAGCAGGTTTCCCCCGGGACTACGGTCGAACACCGGGGAGCTGTTTTTT	CASRFPPGLRSNTGELFF
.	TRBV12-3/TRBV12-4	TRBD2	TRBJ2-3	TGTGCCAGCAGTTTCGGTAGCGGGGGAACAGATACGCAGTATTTT	CASSFGSGGTDTQYF
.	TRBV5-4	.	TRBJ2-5	TGTGCCAGCAGCGCCGGGGGATTCCAAGAGACCCAGTACTTC	CASSAGGFQETQYF
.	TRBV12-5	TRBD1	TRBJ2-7	TGTGCTAGTGGTTTGGGACAGGGACACTCCTACGAGCAGTACTTC	CASGLGQGHSYEQYF
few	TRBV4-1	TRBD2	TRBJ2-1	TGCGCCAGCAGCCAAGGTCGTGGAGGCGGGGGGGCTTATGAGCAGTTCTTC	CASSQGRGGGGAYEQFF
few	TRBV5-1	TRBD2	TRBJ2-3	TGCGCCAGCAGCTTCACCGGGACTAGGCCGTATTTT	CASSFTGTRPYF
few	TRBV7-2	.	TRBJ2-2	TGTGCCAGCAGCCGTCGTTTAGCGGCCGGGGAGCTGTTTTTT	CASSRRLAAGELFF
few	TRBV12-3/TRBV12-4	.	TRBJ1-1	TGTGCCTCCCTCACAGGGACAATCGCCACTGAAGCTTTCTTT	CASLTGTIATEAFF
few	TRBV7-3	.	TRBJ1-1	TGTGCCAGCAGCTTGGATCTGGTCTCTGAAGCTTTCTTT	CASSLDLVSEAFF
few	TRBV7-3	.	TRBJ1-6	TGTGCCAGCAGCTTAAGGGGATCACCCCTCCACTTT	CASSLRGSPLHF
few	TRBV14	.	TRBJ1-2	TGTGCCAGCAGCCGCCGCGGGGCCGGCGGCTACACCTTC	CASSRRGAGGYTF
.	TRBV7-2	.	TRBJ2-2	TGTGCCAGCAGCTTAACCGGGCCGGGTGGGTCCGGGGAGCTGTTTTTT	CASSLTGPGGSGELFF
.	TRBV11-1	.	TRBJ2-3	TGTGCCAGCAGCCCCGGACAGTACACAGATACGCAGTATTTT	CASSPGQYTDTQYF
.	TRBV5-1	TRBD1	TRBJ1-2	TGCGCCAGCAGCGCCCATACAGGGGGCGGGGATGGCTACACCTTC	CASSAHTGGGDGYTF
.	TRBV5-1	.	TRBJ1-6	TGCGCCAGCAGCTGGCAGACCTCTTCGTATAATTCACCCCTCCACTTT	CASSWQTSSYNSPLHF
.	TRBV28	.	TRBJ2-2	TGTGCCAGCAGCCAACACAGGGTAGGAACCGGGGAGCTGTTTTTT	CASSQHRVGTGELFF
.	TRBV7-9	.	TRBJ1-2	TGTGCCAGCAGCTTGGCTCAATCTAAGAATTACTACACCTTC	CASSLAQSKNYYTF
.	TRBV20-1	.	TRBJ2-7	TGCAGTGCCCCAGGGGCGGGGTCCTGGGAGGAGCAGTACTTC	CSAPGAGSWEEQYF
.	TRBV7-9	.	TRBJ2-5	TGTGCCAGCAGCGCCCACTCGGTCGGGGAGACCCAGTACTTC	CASSAHSVGETQYF
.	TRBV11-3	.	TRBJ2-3	TGTGCCAGCAGCTTACAAGGGACCGCCACAGATACGCAGTATTTT	CASSLQGTATDTQYF
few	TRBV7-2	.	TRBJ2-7	TGTGCCAGCAGCGACAGGGCGGGAACCTACGAGCAGTACTTC	CASSDRAGTYEQYF
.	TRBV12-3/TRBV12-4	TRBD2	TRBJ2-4	TGTGCCAGCAGCAGCGGGGGGGCGGGAAACATTCAGTACTTC	CASSSGGAGNIQYF
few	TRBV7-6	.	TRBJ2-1	TGTGCCAGCAGCTTAGCGGGGCAGGGCGAGCAGTTCTTC	CASSLAGQGEQFF
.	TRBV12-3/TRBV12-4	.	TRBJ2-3	TGTGCCAGCAGGCCATCTGGGGCCCTGCGGGTGACGCAGTATTTT	CASRPSGALRVTQYF
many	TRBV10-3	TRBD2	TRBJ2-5	TGTGCCACAATGGGGGGGATCGGAGAAGAGACCCAGTACTTC	CATMGGIGEETQYF
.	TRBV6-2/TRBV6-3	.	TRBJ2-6	TGTGCCAGCAACCGACAGGTCTCTGGGGCCAACGTCCTGACTTTC	CASNRQVSGANVLTF
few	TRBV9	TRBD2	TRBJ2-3	TGTGCCAGCAGCGTAGCGGGGGGGCCATGGGATACGCAGTATTTT	CASSVAGGPWDTQYF
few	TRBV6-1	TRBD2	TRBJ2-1	TGTGCCAGCAGTGAAAAGGGGCGGGGGGGACCGGGCGAGCAGTTCTTC	CASSEKGRGGPGEQFF
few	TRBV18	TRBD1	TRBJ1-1	TGTGCCAGCTCACCAAGGACAGGGGGCCCGGACACTGAAGCTTTCTTT	CASSPRTGGPDTEAFF
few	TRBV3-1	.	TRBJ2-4	TGTGCCAGCAGCCCGAAGGTCCCACTAGCTCGCGCCAAAAACATTCAGTACTTC	CASSPKVPLARAKNIQYF
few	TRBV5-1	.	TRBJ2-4	TGCGCCAGCAGCTCAACTAGGGGGGGAAACATTCAGTACTTC	CASSSTRGGNIQYF
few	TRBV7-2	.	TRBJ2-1	TGTGCCAGCAGCTGGCCGGGACGCAGCTCCTACAATGAGCAGTTCTTC	CASSWPGRSSYNEQFF
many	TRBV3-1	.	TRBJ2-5	TGTGCCAGCAGCTTCGAAAGAGGGGGGCAGGAGACCCAGTACTTC	CASSFERGGQETQYF
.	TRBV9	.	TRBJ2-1	TGTGCCAGCAGCGTAGACGGGGTGGATGAGCAGTTCTTC	CASSVDGVDEQFF
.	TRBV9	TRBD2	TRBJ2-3	TGTGCCAGCAGTGAAACGCCGGGACTAGCCAACACAGATACGCAGTATTTT	CASSETPGLANTDTQYF